These 27 T cell receptor beta chains came from one sample sequenced in a study of blood T cell repertoires in COVID-19. Assay used: immunoSEQ multiplex PCR; TCRdb lists only in-frame clones, some missing. Among 70,000 to 90,000 clones listed, roughly 83% were seen once. Sequencing input: peripheral blood. The receptors were sampled from a human donor in a cohort sampled during active COVID-19.

V and J are TRBV2 and TRBJ2-5; the D gene is possibly TRBD2 (6 bases). Germline V lookup: CDR1 SNHLY, CDR2 FYNNEI. The V end was cut by 8 bases, the J end by 2 bases, with 15 bases between. The CDR3 is made up of 14 amino acids. The CDR3 loop is CASGAGSGQETQYF. DNA of the CDR3: TGTGCCAGCGGGGCCGGGAGCGGTCAAGAGACCCAGTACTTC. The full variable domain, completed using reference TRBV2 and TRBJ2-5, is EPEVTQTPSHQVTQMGQEVILRCVPISNHLYFYWYRQILGQKVEFLVSFYNNEISEKSEIFDDQFSVERPDGSNFTLKIRSTKLEDSAMYFCASGAGSGQETQYFGPGTRLLVL.

The chain has TRBV7-8 and TRBJ1-5; TRBD1 matches at 9 bases. This CDR3 is 14 amino acids long. Trimming cost V 6 bases and J 5 bases; bases outside gene matches: 5. Germline V CDR1 and CDR2: SGHVS, FQNEAQ. The CDR3 region has the DNA TGTGCCAGCAGACACGGGACAGGGCATCAGCCCCAGCATTTT. Its protein product is CASRHGTGHQPQHF.

The V gene is TRBV2, the J gene TRBJ1-6, with D unclear. This CDR3 comprises 13 residues. Trimming removed 8 bases at V and 9 bases at J, with 14 bases between. Per the germline V gene, CDR1 is SNHLY and CDR2 is FYNNEI. The CDR3 region is CASLQEEASPLHF. CDR3 nucleotides: TGTGCCAGCCTGCAGGAGGAAGCTTCACCCCTCCACTTT.

CDR3 loop: CASSLWGRGSTDTQYF. The CDR3, as DNA: TGTGCCAGCAGTTTATGGGGGCGGGGGTCCACAGATACGCAGTATTTT. The rearrangement uses TRBV28 and TRBJ2-3; 7 bases agree with TRBD2. J lost 2 bases, V lost 0 bases, and 5 bases had no gene match. Germline lookup yields CDR1 MDHEN and CDR2 SYDVKM. The length of the CDR3 is 16 residues.

This clone has a handful of counts. The V and J genes are TRBV13 and TRBJ2-2; D possibly corresponds to TRBD1 (6 bases). Deletions cut 3 bases from V and 0 bases from J, with 8 bases between. CDR1 is PRHDT, CDR2 FYEKMQ, per germline (reference sequence). The CDR3 is 15 amino acids. CDR3 residues: CASSFGTPNTGELFF. CDR3 DNA sequence: TGTGCCAGCAGCTTCGGGACACCGAACACCGGGGAGCTGTTTTTT.

V is TRBV28 and J is TRBJ2-5; D perhaps matches TRBD1 (5 bases). Germline lookup yields CDR1 MDHEN and CDR2 SYDVKM. Trimming took 5 bases from V and 2 from J, leaving 12 bases between them. This CDR3 has 14 residues. This chain's CDR3 is CASSQIGAQETQYF. The CDR3 bases are TGTGCCAGCAGTCAAATAGGGGCGCAAGAGACCCAGTACTTC.

The gene calls are TRBV5-1 and TRBJ2-5, with TRBD1 identical over 8 bases. J was trimmed by 3 bases and V by 4 bases; bases with no gene match: 14. The CDR3 is made up of 17 amino acids. Per germline, CDR1 SGHRS and CDR2 YFSETQ. This CDR3 is CASSLNPQGALEETQYF. For the CDR3, the DNA is TGCGCCAGCAGCCTAAATCCCCAGGGGGCTCTCGAAGAGACCCAGTACTTC.

This CDR3 reads CASSYRQPNTEAFF. The CDR3, as DNA: TGTGCCAGCAGTTACCGACAGCCGAACACTGAAGCTTTCTTT. This sequence joins TRBV6-6 and TRBJ1-1; a weak D match, TRBD1 (5 bases). This CDR3 has 14 amino acids. Germline CDR1 MNHNY, CDR2 SVGAGI (reference sequence). V was pared by 2 bases and J by 1 base, with 8 bases between.

The count of this clone is one. J is TRBJ2-3 and V is TRBV29-1; no definite D call. Germline lookup yields CDR1 SQVTM and CDR2 ANQGSEA. V was clipped by 7 bases and J by 2 bases, with 13 bases between them. The CDR3 runs 13 residues. The chain's CDR3 is CSATRSNTDTQYF. CDR3 coding DNA: TGCAGCGCGACGCGGTCAAACACAGATACGCAGTATTTT.

The chain couples TRBV5-1 to TRBJ2-7; 9 positions agree with TRBD2. Germline V lookup: CDR1 SGHRS, CDR2 YFSETQ. This CDR3 has 15 residues. V shed 0 bases, J shed 2 bases, and the junction held 3 bases outside the gene matches. CDR3 sequence: CASSLGLAGPYEQYF. CDR3 in DNA: TGCGCCAGCAGCTTGGGGCTAGCGGGGCCCTACGAGCAGTACTTC. The variable domain in full, completed from reference TRBV5-1 and TRBJ2-7, reads KAGVTQTPRYLIKTRGQQVTLSCSPISGHRSVSWYQQTPGQGLQFLFEYFSETQRNKGNFPGRFSGRQFSNSRSEMNVSTLELGDSALYLCASSLGLAGPYEQYFGPGTRLTVT.

The J gene is TRBJ1-1, the V gene TRBV7-2; the match to TRBD1 covers 7 bases. Germline-derived CDR1 and CDR2 are SGHTA and FQGNSA. The CDR3 totals 14 residues. V was pared by 5 bases and J by 0 bases, with 3 bases of the junction left unmatched. The CDR3 loop reads CASSRGTVNTEAFF. The CDR3 nucleotides read TGTGCCAGCAGCCGTGGGACAGTGAACACTGAAGCTTTCTTT.

Comments on this clone: Other DNA sequences in the same sample also yield this CDR3. The chain combines TRBV6-2 or TRBV6-3 with TRBJ1-5; TRBD1 agrees at 9 bases. CDR3 length: 15 amino acids. Germline V gene lookup returns CDR1 MNHEY and CDR2 SVGEGT. V shed 0 bases and J 4 bases; nucleotides not matched to a gene: 1. This CDR3 is CASSYSGQGNQPQHF. The DNA of the CDR3 is TGTGCCAGCAGTTACTCGGGACAGGGAAATCAGCCCCAGCATTTT.

J is TRBJ2-3 and V is TRBV7-9; D is unresolved. V was shortened by 3 bases and J by 0 bases, with 10 bases between the two germline ends. This CDR3 has 15 amino acids. Germline CDR1 and CDR2: SEHNR and FQNEAQ (reference sequence). The CDR3 sequence is CASSLGRTSTDTQYF. The CDR3 DNA is TGTGCCAGCAGCTTGGGCAGAACAAGCACAGATACGCAGTATTTT. The full variable domain, completed using reference TRBV7-9 and TRBJ2-3, is DTGVSQNPRHKITKRGQNVTFRCDPISEHNRLYWYRQTLGQGPEFLTYFQNEAQLEKSRLLSDRFSAERPKGSFSTLEIQRTEQGDSAMYLCASSLGRTSTDTQYFGPGTRLTVL.

This clone has only a few counts. This chain uses TRBV5-1 with TRBJ1-6, with D possibly being TRBD1 (6 bases). This CDR3 comprises 15 residues. Germline assignment: CDR1 SGHRS and CDR2 YFSETQ. The ends were cut back, 0 bases at V and 7 bases at J, with 11 bases in the middle. In DNA form, the CDR3 reads TGCGCCAGCAGCTTGGACAGGGTGGGGAATTCACCCCTCCACTTT. It yields the protein CASSLDRVGNSPLHF.

V and J are TRBV6-5 and TRBJ1-2; 7 bases match TRBD1. Looked up from germline, CDR1 is MNHEY and CDR2 is SVGAGI. The CDR3 spans 14 residues. The V gene end was trimmed by 10 bases and the J gene end by 8 bases; junction bases not matched to a gene: 16. For the CDR3, the DNA is TGTGCCACCGAGTTTGGGGGGACAGACGGGGGCTACACCTTC. This sequence encodes CATEFGGTDGGYTF.

This chain connects TRBV7-2 to TRBJ1-1; possibly TRBD1 for D (5 bases). Germline V gene sequence: CDR1 SGHTA, CDR2 FQGNSA. The CDR3 contains 12 residues. Trimming cost V 6 bases and J 13 bases, with 18 bases left between them. CDR3 coding DNA: TGTGCCAGCAGGGGGGACTCTCAGGACGTTTTCTTT. Protein product: CASRGDSQDVFF.

The CDR3: CASSLKGQGNYGYTF. In nucleotides, the CDR3 is TGTGCCAGCAGTTTAAAGGGACAGGGCAACTATGGCTACACCTTC. The chain has TRBV28 and TRBJ1-2; 9 bases map to TRBD1. The ends lost 2 bases at V and 2 bases at J; junction bases unmatched: 3. In germline, CDR1 is MDHEN, CDR2 SYDVKM. This CDR3 contains 15 residues.

The genes are TRBV11-2 and TRBJ1-4; 7 positions match TRBD1. The germline V gene has CDR1 SGHAT and CDR2 FQNNGV. CDR3 size: 15 residues. The ends lost 1 base at V and 4 bases at J; junction bases unmatched: 3. CDR3 nucleotide sequence: TGTGCCAGCAGCTTAGCGGGACAGATTAATGAAAAACTGTTTTTT. The encoded protein is CASSLAGQINEKLFF.

The CDR3 here is CASRGGYTGELFF. Written as DNA, the CDR3 is TGTGCCAGTAGGGGGGGTTACACCGGGGAGCTGTTTTTT. V usage is TRBV10-3 and J usage is TRBJ2-2; possible D gene TRBD2, 7 bases. From germline, CDR1 is ENHRY and CDR2 SYGVKD. Trimming left V 10 bases short and J 3 bases short, with 12 bases between. This CDR3 spans 13 amino acids.

The rearrangement joins TRBV29-1 to TRBJ2-7; a weak D match, TRBD1 (6 bases). CDR1 is SQVTM and CDR2 is ANQGSEA in the germline V gene. There are 14 residues in the CDR3. Trimming took 4 bases from V and 2 from J, leaving 15 bases between them. CDR3 residues: CSVVQRGNPYEQYF. In DNA form, the CDR3 reads TGCAGCGTTGTGCAAAGGGGGAATCCCTACGAGCAGTACTTC.

J is TRBJ1-5 and V is TRBV28; 8 bases are shared with TRBD1. V trimming: 6 bases; J trimming: 4 bases; junction bases outside the gene matches: 8. CDR3 length: 15 residues. Germline CDR1 MDHEN, CDR2 SYDVKM. The CDR3 sequence is CASSSDRVKNQPQHF. DNA of the CDR3: TGTGCCAGCAGCTCGGACAGGGTGAAGAATCAGCCCCAGCATTTT.

This clone showed up just once. This chain links TRBV11-3 with TRBJ2-7, with 10 bases matching TRBD1. Losses at the gene ends were 5 bases for V and 4 bases for J; bases not matched to a gene: 5. This CDR3 is 14 amino acids long. CDR1 and CDR2 from the germline V gene are SGHNT and YENEEA. This CDR3 reads CASSPGQGRYEQYF. In DNA form, the CDR3 reads TGTGCCAGCAGCCCGGGACAGGGGCGGTACGAGCAGTACTTC.

The V gene is TRBV19, the J gene TRBJ2-7; 10 bases map to TRBD1. There are 14 residues in the CDR3. The J segment lost 6 bases and the V segment lost 4 bases, leaving 6 bases of the junction unmatched. Per the germline V gene, CDR1 is LNHDA and CDR2 is SQIVND (reference sequence). The CDR3 loop is CASSRGTGVSEQYF. CDR3 coding DNA: TGTGCCAGTAGTAGAGGGACAGGGGTGAGCGAGCAGTACTTC. Using reference TRBV19 and TRBJ2-7 for the parts outside the CDR3, the full variable domain is DGGITQSPKYLFRKEGQNVTLSCEQNLNHDAMYWYRQDPGQGLRLIYYSQIVNDFQKGDIAEGYSVSREKKESFPLTVTSAQKNPTAFYLCASSRGTGVSEQYFGPGTRLTVT.

This chain connects TRBV9 to TRBJ2-5; perhaps TRBD1 as D (5 bases). The CDR3 has 15 residues. V was trimmed by 0 bases and J by 5 bases, leaving 14 bases between them. CDR1 and CDR2 from the germline V gene are SGDLS and YYNGEE. In nucleotides, the CDR3 is TGTGCCAGCAGCGTAGCTACGCTGAAGGGGGAGACCCAGTACTTC. Amino acids: CASSVATLKGETQYF.

The J gene is TRBJ1-4, the V gene TRBV7-2, with D uncertain. Germline V CDR1 and CDR2: SGHTA, FQGNSA. This CDR3 has 13 residues. The V gene lost 1 base and the J gene lost 4 bases, with 4 bases spanning the gap. The CDR3 DNA reads TGTGCCAGCAGCTTAGATCATAATGAAAAACTGTTTTTT. Residues: CASSLDHNEKLFF.

The V and J genes are TRBV5-1 and TRBJ2-2, with TRBD1 matching 10 bases. The CDR3 sequence is 15 residues long. The junction had 3 bases not matched to a gene; V was cut back by 4 bases and J by 3 bases. Per the germline V gene, CDR1 is SGHRS and CDR2 is YFSETQ. The CDR3 protein is CASSIGTGDTGELFF. In DNA, the CDR3 is TGCGCCAGCAGCATCGGGACAGGGGACACCGGGGAGCTGTTTTTT.

The rearrangement joins TRBV19 to TRBJ2-7; possibly TRBD1 for D (6 bases). The CDR3 is made up of 13 amino acids. From germline, CDR1 is LNHDA and CDR2 SQIVND (reference sequence). Trimming took 6 bases from V and 3 from J, leaving 12 bases between them. The CDR3 DNA is TGTGCCAGTAGCCTCACAGGGTACTACGAGCAGTACTTC. Amino acid sequence: CASSLTGYYEQYF.